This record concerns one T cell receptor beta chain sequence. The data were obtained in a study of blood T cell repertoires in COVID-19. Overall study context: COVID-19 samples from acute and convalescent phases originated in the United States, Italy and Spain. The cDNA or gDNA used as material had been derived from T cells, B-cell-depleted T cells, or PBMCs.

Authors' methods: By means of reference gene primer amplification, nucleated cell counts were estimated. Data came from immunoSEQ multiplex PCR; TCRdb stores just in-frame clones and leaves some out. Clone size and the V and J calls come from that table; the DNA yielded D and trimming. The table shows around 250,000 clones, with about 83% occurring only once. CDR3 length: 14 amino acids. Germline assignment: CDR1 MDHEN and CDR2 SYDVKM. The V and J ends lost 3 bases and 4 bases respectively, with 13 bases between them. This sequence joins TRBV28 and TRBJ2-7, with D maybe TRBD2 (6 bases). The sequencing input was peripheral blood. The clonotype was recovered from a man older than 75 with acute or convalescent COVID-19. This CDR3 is CASSFGGSRYEQYF. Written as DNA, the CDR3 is TGTGCCAGCAGTTTTGGAGGGTCCAGGTACGAGCAGTACTTC.